Listed below are T cell receptor beta chains from one sample, sequenced in a study of response to subunit inactivated influenza vaccine. TCRdb analysed the RT-PCR reads with MiXCR anew, one entry per CDR3 protein. The sample lists hundreds of thousands of distinct CDR3 sequences, roughly 8.2% occurring once. The starting material was PBMCs from blood, obtained less than 30 months after vaccination. These receptors came from a man aged 45 to 75 who received an inactivated influenza vaccine. Each CDR3 is given with its conserved first and last residue. D genes are given only for firm matches. The size of a clone is reported for some rows only, either as once, few or many, or as a class for expanded clones.

clone size,D gene,J gene,V gene,CDR3 DNA,CDR3 protein
NA,TRBD1,TRBJ2-1,TRBV7-9,TGTGCCAGCAGCACGGACAGGGGGGACGTCAATGAGCAGTTCTTC,CASSTDRGDVNEQFF
few,TRBD2,TRBJ2-2,TRBV6-5,TGTGCCAGCAGTTACTTCGCGGGAGTAAACGGGGAGCTGTTTTTT,CASSYFAGVNGELFF
many,NA,TRBJ2-7,TRBV20-1,TGCAGTGCCACTCAAGGACAGCTTTCCTACGAGCAGTACTTC,CSATQGQLSYEQYF
many,NA,TRBJ2-5,TRBV7-9,TGTGCCAGCACCCCCCAGGGAGGAGAGACCCAGTACTTC,CASTPQGGETQYF
many,TRBD1,TRBJ1-3,TRBV20-1,TGCAGTGCTAGAGGCTCAGGACAGGGACATAGCAACACCATATATTTT,CSARGSGQGHSNTIYF
few,TRBD1,TRBJ1-3,TRBV12-3/TRBV12-4,TGTGCCAGCAGACAAACCGGGACAGGCGGCTCTGGAAACACCATATATTTT,CASRQTGTGGSGNTIYF
NA,NA,TRBJ2-5,TRBV25-1,TGTGCCAGCACAGGGAAAGAGACCCAGTACTTC,CASTGKETQYF
NA,NA,TRBJ1-5,TRBV9,TGTGCCAGCAGCGTAGGGGGAGGGGTTCAGCCCCAGCATTTT,CASSVGGGVQPQHF
few,TRBD2,TRBJ2-3,TRBV25-1,TGTGCCAGCAGTGAAGGGACTAGCGGAGGCACAGATACGCAGTATTTT,CASSEGTSGGTDTQYF
NA,NA,TRBJ2-1,TRBV5-4,TGTGCCAGCAGCTTGGCGGGGGCGCGGGGCTACAATGAGCAGTTCTTC,CASSLAGARGYNEQFF
few,NA,TRBJ2-4,TRBV6-1,TGTGCCAGCAGATCCGCGGGACAACTAGCAAAAAACATTCAGTACTTC,CASRSAGQLAKNIQYF
NA,NA,TRBJ1-3,TRBV29-1,TGCAGCGCCGCTGGAAGCACCCGAGACACCATATATTTT,CSAAGSTRDTIYF
few,NA,TRBJ1-5,TRBV12-3/TRBV12-4,TGTGCCAGCAGCTCTCCGACGGAACGATTGAGCAATCAGCCCCAGCATTTT,CASSSPTERLSNQPQHF
NA,TRBD2,TRBJ2-1,TRBV10-1,TGCGCCAGCAGTTATAGCGGGAGGAATATAAATGAGCAGTTCTTC,CASSYSGRNINEQFF
few,NA,TRBJ2-7,TRBV4-2,TGTGCCAGCAGCCAAGGGACGGGACTCTACTACGAGCAGTACTTC,CASSQGTGLYYEQYF
many,NA,TRBJ2-3,TRBV7-2,TGTGCCAGCAGCTTAGGGTTTTTGGGCACAGATACGCAGTATTTT,CASSLGFLGTDTQYF
many,NA,TRBJ2-4,TRBV7-8,TGTGCCAGCAGCTCGGGGGCGCACCAGAACATTCAGTACTTC,CASSSGAHQNIQYF
many,TRBD1,TRBJ2-2,TRBV10-3,TGTGCCATGGGGACAGGTCCCACTAACACCGGGGAGCTGTTTTTT,CAMGTGPTNTGELFF
NA,TRBD1,TRBJ2-1,TRBV4-1,TGCGCCAGCAGCCGGGGGTGGGGACAGGGGGTCAATGAGCAGTTCTTC,CASSRGWGQGVNEQFF
many,NA,TRBJ2-7,TRBV27,TGTGCCAGCAGTTTTCTCGGACTAAATCCCGAGCAGTACTTC,CASSFLGLNPEQYF
NA,NA,TRBJ1-4,TRBV20-1,TGCAGTGCTAGAGGGACACTGAATGAAAAACTGTTTTTT,CSARGTLNEKLFF
many,NA,TRBJ2-4,TRBV29-1,TGCAGCGTTGATCTTCAGGCCAAAAACATTCAGTACTTC,CSVDLQAKNIQYF
few,TRBD1,TRBJ1-1,TRBV7-2,TGTGCCAGCAGCCCCCTCTTGGGACAGGGCGAAGCTTTCTTT,CASSPLLGQGEAFF
NA,NA,TRBJ2-1,TRBV7-9,TGTGCCAGCAGCTTAGGCCTCGGGGGTGTGGGTGAGCAGTTCTTC,CASSLGLGGVGEQFF
NA,NA,TRBJ1-1,TRBV30,TGTGCCTGGAGAGGGCCGGGAAGTACCACTGAAGCTTTCTTT,CAWRGPGSTTEAFF
NA,TRBD2,TRBJ2-7,TRBV4-3,TGCGCCAGCAGCCAAGGGGCTAGCGGGACCCCCTACGAGCAGTACTTC,CASSQGASGTPYEQYF
NA,TRBD2,TRBJ2-3,TRBV6-1,TGTGCCAGCATGGCTAGCGGGGGCACAGATACGCAGTATTTT,CASMASGGTDTQYF
NA,NA,TRBJ2-2,TRBV7-2,TGTGCCAGCAGCCTTCGACAGGTGAACACCGGGGAGCTGTTTTTT,CASSLRQVNTGELFF
many,NA,TRBJ1-2,TRBV3-1,TGTGCCAGCAGCCCCACGGGGGATGGCTACACCTTC,CASSPTGDGYTF
few,NA,TRBJ1-3,TRBV20-1,TGCAGTGCTAGAGATCTACGGGACTCTGGAAACACCATATATTTT,CSARDLRDSGNTIYF
NA,NA,TRBJ2-4,TRBV4-3,TGCGCCAGCAGCCAAGATCCTTCGGGAGCCAAAAACATTCAGTACTTC,CASSQDPSGAKNIQYF
few,NA,TRBJ2-1,TRBV7-2,TGTGCCAGCAGCTCCGGGACGACCAATGAGCAGTTCTTC,CASSSGTTNEQFF
many,NA,TRBJ2-7,TRBV10-3,TGTGCCACAAGATCCGGGACCCCGAGCTCCTACGAGCAGTACTTC,CATRSGTPSSYEQYF